Listed below are T cell receptor beta chains from one sample, sequenced in a study of cytomegalovirus exposure and HLA in healthy donors. Profiled with immunoSEQ multiplex PCR; TCRdb holds only in-frame clones, not every one. The sample has tens of thousands of clones, approximately 7.1% seen once. Sequenced input: PBMCs. The receptors were sampled from a man over 45 in good health and CMV-seronegative. Both conserved end residues are part of each CDR3. The D gene is left open where the match is weak. Clone size is given for some rows only: seen once, a few or many times, or a class if the clone is expanded.

NA	TRBV5-6	12	few	TRBJ1-5	CASSSGGQPQHF	TGTGCCAGCAGCTCCGGAGGTCAGCCCCAGCATTTT
TRBD2	TRBV18	20	NA	TRBJ2-1	CASSPRRVAGEGSSYNEQFF	TGTGCCAGCTCCCCCCGCCGGGTAGCGGGAGAAGGGAGCTCCTACAATGAGCAGTTCTTC
NA	TRBV6-6	14	NA	TRBJ1-5	CASSPSAGNQPQHF	TGTGCCAGCAGCCCGTCTGCGGGCAATCAGCCCCAGCATTTT
TRBD2	TRBV5-4	13	few	TRBJ2-1	CASSWGGYNEQFF	TGTGCCAGCAGCTGGGGGGGATACAATGAGCAGTTCTTC
NA	TRBV6-6	15	NA	TRBJ1-1	CASSPPGTQNTEAFF	TGTGCCAGCAGCCCCCCCGGGACACAGAACACTGAAGCTTTCTTT
NA	TRBV5-1	12	few	TRBJ1-1	CASSFEGTEAFF	TGCGCCAGCAGCTTTGAGGGCACTGAAGCTTTCTTT
NA	TRBV15	15	few	TRBJ1-4	CATSRDMAGFEKLFF	TGTGCCACCAGCAGAGATATGGCAGGGTTCGAAAAACTGTTTTTT
NA	TRBV13	13	few	TRBJ1-2	CASSLGGSEGYTF	TGTGCCAGCAGCTTGGGAGGATCCGAGGGCTACACCTTC
NA	TRBV2	14	few	TRBJ1-2	CASRHLKRNYGYTF	TGTGCCAGCAGGCACCTCAAGAGAAACTATGGCTACACCTTC
NA	TRBV18	17	NA	TRBJ1-3	CASSPQDIGQSGNTIYF	TGTGCCAGCTCACCACAGGACATCGGCCAGTCTGGAAACACCATATATTTT
TRBD1	TRBV7-3	15	NA	TRBJ2-5	CASSLRPGGKETQYF	TGTGCCAGCAGCTTACGTCCAGGGGGCAAGGAGACCCAGTACTTC
NA	TRBV30	12	NA	TRBJ1-3	CAWSVPGNTIYF	TGTGCCTGGAGTGTCCCGGGAAACACCATATATTTT
NA	TRBV30	14	few	TRBJ1-4	CAWSPQGASEKLFF	TGTGCCTGGAGTCCCCAAGGGGCGAGCGAAAAACTGTTTTTT
TRBD1	TRBV14	14	few	TRBJ1-1	CASIKTGEGTEAFF	TGTGCCAGCATAAAGACAGGGGAGGGCACTGAAGCTTTCTTT
TRBD2	TRBV6-5	13	NA	TRBJ2-1	CASRGTIGNEQFF	TGTGCCAGCAGGGGGACTATCGGCAATGAGCAGTTCTTC
TRBD2	TRBV9	15	NA	TRBJ2-7	CASSVAVAGAYEQYF	TGTGCCAGCAGCGTAGCTGTGGCGGGAGCCTACGAGCAGTACTTC
NA	TRBV5-1	15	NA	TRBJ1-1	CASSLEGAAGGEAFF	TGCGCCAGCAGCTTGGAGGGCGCGGCGGGGGGTGAAGCTTTCTTT
TRBD2	TRBV10-3	15	NA	TRBJ2-5	CATNPGGGAQETQYF	TGTGCCACTAACCCTGGCGGGGGGGCCCAAGAGACCCAGTACTTC
TRBD2	TRBV7-2	15	NA	TRBJ2-5	CASSLGASGRETQYF	TGTGCCAGCAGCTTAGGAGCTAGCGGGAGAGAGACCCAGTACTTC
NA	TRBV9	14	NA	TRBJ2-7	CASSVNSGGYEQYF	TGTGCCAGCAGCGTAAACTCAGGGGGGTACGAGCAGTACTTC
TRBD1	TRBV7-3	18	NA	TRBJ2-2	CASSRTGGQFANTGELFF	TGTGCCAGCAGCCGGACAGGGGGCCAGTTCGCGAACACCGGGGAGCTGTTTTTT
TRBD1	TRBV5-1	15	NA	TRBJ2-1	CASSFTGGGYNEQFF	TGCGCCAGCAGCTTTACAGGGGGCGGTTACAATGAGCAGTTCTTC
TRBD1	TRBV10-3	12	NA	TRBJ1-1	CAISRTGVEAFF	TGTGCCATCAGTAGGACAGGAGTTGAAGCTTTCTTT
TRBD2	TRBV4-3	18	NA	TRBJ2-3	CASSQDGFAGGNADTQYF	TGCGCCAGCAGCCAAGACGGCTTTGCGGGAGGTAACGCAGATACGCAGTATTTT
TRBD2	TRBV2	16	NA	TRBJ2-1	CASSEGLAVLYNEQFF	TGTGCCAGCAGTGAAGGGCTAGCGGTCCTCTACAATGAGCAGTTCTTC
TRBD1	TRBV6-6	16	few	TRBJ1-5	CASSTRQGARNQPQHF	TGTGCCAGCAGTACCCGACAGGGAGCTCGCAATCAGCCCCAGCATTTT
NA	TRBV28	11	NA	TRBJ1-2	CASEQGYGYTF	TGTGCCAGCGAACAGGGTTATGGCTACACCTTC
NA	TRBV29-1	13	few	TRBJ1-2	CSVVGGVVDGYTF	TGCAGCGTTGTGGGGGGGGTAGTCGATGGCTACACCTTC
TRBD1	TRBV7-9	14	few	TRBJ2-5	CASSTQGYQETQYF	TGTGCCAGCAGCACACAGGGGTACCAAGAGACCCAGTACTTC
NA	TRBV7-2	14	few	TRBJ2-5	CASSFTLSGETQYF	TGTGCCAGCAGCTTTACCCTGTCGGGGGAGACCCAGTACTTC
NA	TRBV7-2	11	NA	TRBJ1-1	CASRRQEVAFF	TGTGCCAGCAGAAGACAGGAGGTAGCTTTCTTT
NA	TRBV9	16	few	TRBJ2-2	CASSVEGLGRPGELFF	TGTGCCAGCAGCGTAGAAGGTCTGGGGAGGCCCGGGGAGCTGTTTTTT
NA	TRBV9	16	few	TRBJ1-6	CASSVLPQGDNSPLHF	TGTGCCAGCAGCGTACTCCCCCAGGGTGATAATTCACCCCTCCACTTT
TRBD1	TRBV7-9	14	NA	TRBJ2-1	CASSFSTGYNEQFF	TGTGCCAGCAGCTTCTCGACAGGGTACAATGAGCAGTTCTTC
NA	TRBV27	14	few	TRBJ2-1	CATSYRSSCNEQFF	TGTGCCACCTCCTACCGGAGCTCCTGCAATGAGCAGTTCTTC
NA	TRBV19	14	NA	TRBJ2-5	CASREVRRQETQYF	TGTGCCAGTAGAGAGGTCAGACGCCAAGAGACCCAGTACTTC
TRBD1	TRBV10-3	14	NA	TRBJ1-6	CAIRGDRENSPLHF	TGTGCCATCAGAGGGGACAGGGAAAATTCACCCCTCCACTTT
TRBD1	TRBV5-6	12	NA	TRBJ1-2	CASSETGYGYTF	TGTGCCAGCAGCGAGACAGGGTATGGCTACACCTTC
NA	TRBV19	14	few	TRBJ1-5	CASSIWQGNQPQHF	TGTGCCAGTAGTATTTGGCAGGGGAATCAGCCCCAGCATTTT
NA	TRBV5-4	15	few	TRBJ1-1	CASSRSTGRNTEAFF	TGTGCCAGCAGCCGATCGACAGGAAGGAACACTGAAGCTTTCTTT
NA	TRBV5-5	15	NA	TRBJ1-5	CASSLGQGLDQPQHF	TGTGCCAGCAGCTTAGGCCAGGGATTGGATCAGCCCCAGCATTTT